This paragraph reports one T cell receptor (beta chain). This sample was taken from a study of blood T cell repertoires in COVID-19. Germline values: CDR1 ENHRY, CDR2 SYGVKD. The CDR3 totals 14 residues. Germline trimming cut 5 bases from V and 7 bases from J; bases unmatched to any gene: 4. The data were produced by immunoSEQ multiplex PCR, yet TCRdb's version contains in-frame clones alone and is incomplete. Among some 500,000 clones, roughly 90% were seen once, and the ten largest hold 1.8%. The receptor comes from a woman between 35 and 50 years old who had recovered from COVID-19. The sequencing input was PBMCs or T cells enriched from blood (not recorded which). This chain joins TRBV10-3 and TRBJ2-1; 11 bases match TRBD1. CDR3 coding DNA: TGTGCCATCAGTACGGACAGGGGGCCTAATGAGCAGTTCTTC. It translates to CAISTDRGPNEQFF.